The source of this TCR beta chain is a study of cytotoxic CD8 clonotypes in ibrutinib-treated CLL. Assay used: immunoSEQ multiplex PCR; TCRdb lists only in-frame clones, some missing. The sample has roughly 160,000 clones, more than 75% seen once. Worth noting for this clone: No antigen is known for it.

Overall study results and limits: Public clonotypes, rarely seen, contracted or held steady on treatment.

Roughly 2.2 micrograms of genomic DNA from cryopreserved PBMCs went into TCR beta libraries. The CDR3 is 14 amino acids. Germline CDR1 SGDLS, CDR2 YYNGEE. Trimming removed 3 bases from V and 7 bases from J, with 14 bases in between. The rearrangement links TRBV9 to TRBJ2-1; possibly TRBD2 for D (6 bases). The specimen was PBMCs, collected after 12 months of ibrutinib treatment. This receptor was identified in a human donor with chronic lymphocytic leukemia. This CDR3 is CASSAGTPGNEQFF. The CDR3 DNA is TGTGCCAGCAGCGCCGGGACTCCCGGGAATGAGCAGTTCTTC.